Below, 32 T cell receptor beta chains from the same sample are listed, as sequenced in a study of T cell repertoires in cytomegalovirus infection. MiXCR, applied by TCRdb to the reads, yields one record per CDR3 protein. The sample lists around 100,000 distinct CDR3 sequences, around 45% occurring once. Their target antigens are unknown. Sequencing was performed on CD8+ T cells from cultured PBMCs, taken from culture after CMV antigen stimulation. Receptor source: a human donor in good health (CMV status not recorded). Some clones in this sample may be carry-over from other donors' samples.

In its sample, this clonotype was seen many times. The rearrangement links TRBV6-6 to TRBJ2-1; the match to TRBD2 covers 7 bases. The CDR3 is 14 amino acids. V shed 2 bases and J 9 bases; nucleotides not matched to a gene: 7. Germline V gene lookup returns CDR1 MNHNY and CDR2 SVGAGI (reference sequence). The CDR3 DNA is TGTGCCAGCAGTTACGGGGGAGGGTGGTTTGAGCAGTTCTTC. Translating gives CASSYGGGWFEQFF.

This chain connects TRBV27 to TRBJ2-3; D may match TRBD1 or TRBD2 (6 bases each). Germline V lookup: CDR1 MNHEY, CDR2 SMNVEV (reference sequence). Trimming stripped 4 bases from V and 5 bases from J, with 16 bases between. This CDR3 comprises 15 residues. This CDR3 reads CASSSLDGGRDTQYF. The CDR3 coding sequence is TGTGCCAGCAGTTCGTTAGACGGGGGCAGAGATACGCAGTATTTT.

V gene TRBV6-1 combines with J gene TRBJ2-7; 9 bases line up with TRBD1. The CDR3 has 15 amino acids. With 5 bases clipped from V and 4 bases from J, the junction kept 9 bases outside the gene matches. Germline CDR1 is MNHNS and CDR2 is SASEGT. For the CDR3, the DNA is TGTGCCAGCAGTCCTACAGGGGGCGCGGGTTACGAGCAGTACTTC. Protein product: CASSPTGGAGYEQYF.

This clonotype came up a few times. The rearrangement uses TRBV10-2 and TRBJ2-7, with a possible D match to TRBD2 (6 bases). The V gene's germline CDR1 is WSHSY and CDR2 SAAADI. There are 15 residues in the CDR3. Trimming took off 3 bases at V and 2 bases at J, with 14 bases between the two ends. CDR3: CASSDKGRGAYEQYF. The DNA of the CDR3 is TGCGCCAGCAGTGATAAAGGGCGGGGAGCCTACGAGCAGTACTTC.

This chain joins TRBV12-3 or TRBV12-4 and TRBJ2-1; D possibly corresponds to TRBD1 (5 bases). The CDR3 has 12 residues. Trimming shortened V by 5 bases and J by 6 bases, and 8 bases separated the two germline ends. The CDR3 bases are TGTGCCAGCAGTCTAAGGGGCAATGAGCAGTTCTTC. Its translation is CASSLRGNEQFF.

The V and J genes are TRBV6-5 and TRBJ2-7; D perhaps matches TRBD1 (6 bases). The CDR3 loop spans 13 amino acids. The germline V gene encodes CDR1 MNHEY and CDR2 SVGAGI. Trimming removed 3 bases from V and 6 bases from J, with 12 bases in between. CDR3 coding DNA: TGTGCCAGCAGTTATACAGGGTCAGGCGAGCAGTACTTC. Amino acids: CASSYTGSGEQYF.

The V call is TRBV9, the J call TRBJ2-1, with 8 bases fitting TRBD2. CDR3 length: 16 amino acids. J lost 9 bases, V lost 5 bases, and 16 bases had no gene match. The germline gives CDR1 SGDLS, CDR2 YYNGEE. CDR3 nucleotide sequence: TGTGCCAGCAGGAATACGGAACGGGGGGGCTCCGGTGAGCAGTTCTTC. This sequence encodes CASRNTERGGSGEQFF.

At least ten counts were recorded for this clonotype. V usage is TRBV7-8 and J usage is TRBJ2-6, with 12 bases that match TRBD1. Trimming removed 5 bases from V and 0 bases from J; junction bases left unmatched: 8. The germline V gene has CDR1 SGHVS and CDR2 FQNEAQ. This CDR3 has 19 residues. CDR3 nucleotide sequence: TGTGCCAGCAGCCTCGGGACAGGGGGCCAACTCTCTGGGGCCAACGTCCTGACTTTC. It codes for CASSLGTGGQLSGANVLTF.

The genes are TRBV2 and TRBJ2-5; TRBD1 aligns across 8 bases. The CDR3 extends over 15 amino acids. The junction had 6 bases not matched to a gene; V was cut back by 6 bases and J by 0 bases. Germline CDR1 reads SNHLY; CDR2 reads FYNNEI. The CDR3 coding sequence is TGTGCCAGCAGCGAAACACAGGGGGACCAAGAGACCCAGTACTTC. The encoded protein is CASSETQGDQETQYF.

The chain is built from TRBV12-3 or TRBV12-4 and TRBJ2-1; no definite D call. With 6 bases removed from V and 6 bases from J, the gap between germline ends came to 9 bases. This CDR3 comprises 12 residues. The CDR3 DNA follows: TGTGCCAGCAGCCACCTCTCCAATGAGCAGTTCTTC. This sequence encodes CASSHLSNEQFF.

This clonotype was observed a few times. The chain carries TRBV7-2 and TRBJ2-7; no clear D gene. Germline V CDR1 and CDR2: SGHTA, FQGNSA. The CDR3 loop spans 13 amino acids. Between the trimmed V and J ends, which lost 4 bases and 1 base, there was a span of 8 bases. CDR3: CASSSTTSYEQYF. CDR3 DNA sequence: TGTGCCAGCAGCTCGACAACGTCCTACGAGCAGTACTTC.

V usage is TRBV28 and J usage is TRBJ1-5, with TRBD1 matching 7 bases. V lost 7 bases to trimming and J lost 0 bases; unmatched junction nucleotides: 6. There are 15 residues in the CDR3. Germline loops: CDR1 MDHEN, CDR2 SYDVKM. The CDR3 loop reads CASIVDRDSNQPQHF. The CDR3, as DNA: TGTGCCAGCATCGTCGACAGGGATAGCAATCAGCCCCAGCATTTT.

The J gene is TRBJ1-5, the V gene TRBV12-3 or TRBV12-4, with 9 bases matching TRBD1. J gave up 7 bases and V 9 bases, and 10 bases lay outside the gene matches. This CDR3 has 14 amino acids. The CDR3 sequence: CASTYRGREQPQHF. CDR3 in DNA: TGTGCCAGTACTTACAGGGGGCGCGAGCAGCCCCAGCATTTT.

V and J are TRBV7-8 and TRBJ1-1; D uncertain. V was trimmed by 5 bases and J by 3 bases, leaving 16 bases between them. Per the germline V gene, CDR1 is SGHVS and CDR2 is FQNEAQ. The CDR3 extends over 15 amino acids. DNA of the CDR3: TGTGCCAGCAGCACCCGGTCGATGTTAGACACTGAAGCTTTCTTT. Its translation is CASSTRSMLDTEAFF. The whole variable domain, filled in from reference TRBV7-8 and TRBJ1-1, reads GAGVSQSPRYKVAKRGQDVALRCDPISGHVSLFWYQQALGQGPEFLTYFQNEAQLDKSGLPSDRFFAERPEGSVSTLKIQRTQQEDSAVYLCASSTRSMLDTEAFFGQGTRLTVV.

The chain carries TRBV7-6 and TRBJ2-6; D call uncertain. Trimming stripped 3 bases from V and 5 bases from J, with 5 bases between. In germline, CDR1 is SGHVS, CDR2 FNYEAQ. The CDR3 contains 13 residues. The CDR3 region is CASSFTRANVLTF. In nucleotides, the CDR3 is TGTGCCAGCAGCTTTACTAGGGCCAACGTCCTGACTTTC. The whole variable domain, remainder taken from reference TRBV7-6 and TRBJ2-6, is GAGVSQSPRYKVTKRGQDVALRCDPISGHVSLYWYRQALGQGPEFLTYFNYEAQQDKSGLPNDRFSAERPEGSISTLTIQRTEQRDSAMYRCASSFTRANVLTFGAGSRLTVL.

The chain carries TRBV28 and TRBJ2-5, with D tentatively TRBD1 (5 bases). Germline V gene data show CDR1 as MDHEN and CDR2 as SYDVKM. This CDR3 has 13 amino acids. V was cut by 2 bases and J by 4 bases, with 8 bases left in between. The CDR3 DNA follows: TGTGCCAGCAGTTTACTCAGGGCAGAGACCCAGTACTTC. It codes for CASSLLRAETQYF.

J is TRBJ1-2 and V is TRBV12-3 or TRBV12-4; D perhaps matches TRBD1 (5 bases). This CDR3 is built from 13 residues. Trimming removed 3 bases at V and 7 bases at J, with 12 bases between. For the CDR3, the DNA is TGTGCCAGCAGTTTCGGGGGAGTTGCTGGCTACACCTTC. It encodes CASSFGGVAGYTF.

The chain employs TRBV11-2 and TRBJ1-1; D not certain. The CDR3 is 14 amino acids. Germline-derived CDR1 and CDR2 are SGHAT and FQNNGV. The V end was cut by 5 bases, the J end by 6 bases, with 16 bases between. The DNA of the CDR3 is TGTGCCAGCAGCCCGACGGGCGGGCACCCTGAAGCTTTCTTT. Its protein is CASSPTGGHPEAFF.

This clonotype was seen more than once but under ten times. CDR3 sequence (DNA): TGTGCCAGCAGTGCCCAGGGTCTTAAGAACACTGAAGCTTTCTTT. Protein product: CASSAQGLKNTEAFF. The chain joins TRBV2 to TRBJ1-1; weak D call: TRBD1 (5 bases). This CDR3 contains 15 residues. Trimming cost V 4 bases and J 1 base, with 13 bases left between them. CDR1 is SNHLY and CDR2 is FYNNEI in the germline V gene.

This clonotype was found once. The V gene is TRBV27, the J gene TRBJ2-3, with TRBD2 matching 10 bases. Germline CDR1 is MNHEY and CDR2 is SMNVEV (reference sequence). CDR3 length: 16 residues. V gave up 4 bases and J gave up 2 bases; unmatched junction bases: 6. CDR3 bases: TGTGCCAGCAGTTCACTAGCGGGGCAGGCCACAGATACGCAGTATTTT. Protein sequence: CASSSLAGQATDTQYF.

V and J are TRBV7-6 and TRBJ1-2, with D tentatively TRBD1 (6 bases). The CDR3 totals 14 residues. The V gene lost 5 bases and the J gene lost 8 bases, with 18 bases spanning the gap. The V gene's germline CDR1 is SGHVS and CDR2 FNYEAQ. CDR3 in amino acids: CASSRGGTLWGYTF. As DNA, the CDR3 is TGTGCCAGCAGCCGAGGGGGGACGCTCTGGGGCTACACCTTC.

This clonotype was counted only a few times. The J gene is TRBJ2-1, the V gene TRBV2; D perhaps matches TRBD2 (6 bases). V shed 4 bases and J shed 7 bases, with 20 bases lying between them. The CDR3 sequence is 16 residues long. Germline V gives CDR1 SNHLY, CDR2 FYNNEI. The CDR3 loop is CASSVNWELGGNEQFF. The CDR3 DNA is TGTGCCAGCAGTGTGAATTGGGAGCTCGGGGGAAATGAGCAGTTCTTC.

The genes are TRBV6-2 or TRBV6-3 and TRBJ2-2; a possible D gene is TRBD2 (5 bases). V was pared by 6 bases and J by 6 bases, with 17 bases between. CDR3 length: 15 residues. Germline loops: CDR1 MNHEY, CDR2 SVGEGT. This CDR3 reads CASSRTPDLPGELFF. CDR3 DNA sequence: TGTGCCAGCAGCCGCACCCCGGACTTACCCGGGGAGCTGTTTTTT.

The rearrangement joins TRBV4-1 to TRBJ1-2; D ambiguous. CDR1 is MGHRA, CDR2 YSYEKL, per germline. V lost 1 base and J 6 bases, leaving 12 bases between the germline ends. The CDR3 has 14 amino acids. CDR3 protein: CASSQVSGVDGYTF. As DNA, the CDR3 is TGCGCCAGCAGCCAAGTCTCGGGAGTCGATGGCTACACCTTC.

This clonotype occurred a few times. This chain joins TRBV6-6 and TRBJ2-3, with 11 bases aligning to TRBD2. With 5 bases clipped from V and 2 bases from J, the junction kept 6 bases outside the gene matches. The CDR3 is 16 residues long. The germline gives CDR1 MNHNY, CDR2 SVGAGI (reference sequence). CDR3 in DNA: TGTGCCAGCAGTCTCGAGGGACTAGCGGACACAGATACGCAGTATTTT. Protein product: CASSLEGLADTDTQYF.

This clonotype was detected a few times. The chain is built from TRBV15 and TRBJ2-7; 7 nucleotides match TRBD1. CDR3 length: 15 amino acids. Germline CDR1 is LNHNV and CDR2 is YYDKDF (reference sequence). Trimming took 6 bases from V and 3 from J; bases not matched to a gene: 11. The CDR3 spells CATSPNRGLFYEQYF. CDR3 bases: TGTGCCACCAGTCCCAACAGGGGTCTTTTCTACGAGCAGTACTTC.

This clonotype has more than one count but fewer than ten. The chain recombines TRBV12-3 or TRBV12-4 with TRBJ1-1; no reliable D call. Trimming took 3 bases from V and 0 from J, leaving 5 bases between them. The CDR3 is 13 residues long. CDR3 region: CASSFTLNTEAFF. CDR3 sequence (DNA): TGTGCCAGCAGTTTCACGCTGAACACTGAAGCTTTCTTT.

The gene calls are TRBV27 and TRBJ2-1, with D possibly being TRBD1 (5 bases). The CDR3 is 11 residues long. V lost 5 bases to trimming and J lost 11 bases, with 10 bases between them. Germline V gives CDR1 MNHEY, CDR2 SMNVEV (reference sequence). CDR3 coding DNA: TGTGCCAGCAGTCTCGGACACCAGCAGTTCTTC. It encodes CASSLGHQQFF.

The CDR3 coding sequence is TGTGCCAGCCGACCCGCCGGGACAATGTACGAGCAGTACTTC. It codes for CASRPAGTMYEQYF. The chain employs TRBV27 and TRBJ2-7, with a possible D match to TRBD1 (6 bases). Germline CDR1 is MNHEY and CDR2 is SMNVEV (reference sequence). The CDR3 runs 14 residues. V lost 8 bases and J 4 bases, leaving 18 bases between the germline ends.

This chain connects TRBV7-9 to TRBJ2-3; 8 bases align to TRBD1. Unmatched junction bases numbered 13, after V lost 5 bases and J lost 3 bases. The CDR3 totals 17 residues. Germline assignment: CDR1 SEHNR and CDR2 FQNEAQ (reference sequence). The CDR3 protein is CASSPPVRDRRTDTQYF. The CDR3 DNA follows: TGTGCCAGCAGCCCTCCTGTCCGGGACAGGCGGACAGATACGCAGTATTTT.

Many counts were recorded for this clonotype. The V and J genes are TRBV7-6 and TRBJ2-7; 7 bases map to TRBD2. The CDR3 extends over 14 amino acids. Germline V lookup: CDR1 SGHVS, CDR2 FNYEAQ. V lost 2 bases and J lost 1; bases outside the gene matches: 2. The CDR3 protein is CASSLLAGSYEQYF. In nucleotides, the CDR3 is TGTGCCAGCAGCTTATTAGCGGGTTCCTACGAGCAGTACTTC.

The chain is built from TRBV9 and TRBJ2-7, with 7 bases aligning to TRBD1. V gave up 4 bases and J gave up 5 bases; unmatched junction bases: 9. This CDR3 is 14 amino acids long. In germline, CDR1 is SGDLS, CDR2 YYNGEE. Written as DNA, the CDR3 is TGTGCCAGCAGCCTGACAGGGAACCTCAACGAGCAGTACTTC. Amino acid sequence: CASSLTGNLNEQYF.